The 22 T cell receptor beta chains presented below share a single source sample, sequenced in a study of blood T cell repertoires in COVID-19. Profiled with immunoSEQ multiplex PCR; TCRdb holds only in-frame clones, not every one. The table shows about 140,000 clones, with roughly 84% occurring only once. The sample taken for sequencing was peripheral blood. The receptor source for this set is a young man with COVID-19, enrolled during active disease.

The CDR3 loop reads CASSFLAEGEQFF. In DNA, the CDR3 is TGCGCCAGCAGCTTTCTAGCGGAGGGTGAGCAGTTCTTC. The genes are TRBV5-1 and TRBJ2-1; 7 nucleotides match TRBD2. Germline trimming cut 2 bases from V and 9 bases from J; bases unmatched to any gene: 5. Germline-derived CDR1 and CDR2 are SGHRS and YFSETQ. The CDR3 is made up of 13 amino acids.

The chain recombines TRBV11-2 with TRBJ1-3, with TRBD1 as a possible D gene (5 bases). V was shortened by 4 bases and J by 3 bases, with 7 bases between the two germline ends. The CDR3 is 13 residues long. The germline V gene encodes CDR1 SGHAT and CDR2 FQNNGV. For the CDR3, the DNA is TGTGCCAGCAGCTGGGGCTTTGGAAACACCATATATTTT. This sequence encodes CASSWGFGNTIYF.

The V and J genes are TRBV4-2 and TRBJ2-1, with D perhaps matching TRBD2 (6 bases). V was trimmed by 2 bases and J by 5 bases, leaving 16 bases between them. Germline CDR1 and CDR2: LGHNA and YNFKEQ. This CDR3 has 16 residues. The CDR3 DNA reads as TGTGCCAGCAGCCAACGCCCCTCGGACTACCACAATGAGCAGTTCTTC. Amino acids: CASSQRPSDYHNEQFF.

Here the CDR3 reads CASSLSGIGGRANEKLFF. The CDR3 DNA reads TGCGCCAGCAGCTTGTCTGGAATAGGGGGCCGGGCTAATGAAAAACTGTTTTTT. V usage is TRBV5-1 and J usage is TRBJ1-4; 7 bases align to TRBD1. CDR3 length: 18 residues. The trim removed 1 base at V and 3 bases at J, leaving 12 bases unmatched. CDR1 SGHRS and CDR2 YFSETQ come from the germline V gene.

This chain connects TRBV12-2 to TRBJ2-7; TRBD2, the table's D call, was not compared with the DNA. TRBV12-2 is a pseudogene. The CDR3 totals 14 residues. CDR3 sequence: CASRPRPSGYEQYF. As DNA, the CDR3 is TGTGCAAGTCGCCCCCGGCCTAGCGGTTACGAGCAGTACTTC.

This chain's CDR3 is CASSVGGGRDYGYTF. The CDR3 DNA reads as TGTGCCAGCAGCGTAGGCGGGGGACGGGACTATGGCTACACCTTC. The V and J genes are TRBV9 and TRBJ1-2; D is perhaps TRBD1 (5 bases). The CDR3 is 15 amino acids. Germline values: CDR1 SGDLS, CDR2 YYNGEE. The V end lost 0 bases, the J end lost 3 bases, and 12 bases lay between the germline ends.

The rearrangement links TRBV6-5 to TRBJ2-5; D is perhaps TRBD1 (5 bases). Per germline, CDR1 MNHEY and CDR2 SVGAGI. The CDR3 consists of 12 residues. CDR3 region: CAIRRQQETQYF. The CDR3 nucleotides are TGTGCAATAAGGAGACAGCAAGAGACCCAGTACTTC.

J is TRBJ1-1 and V is TRBV27, with 10 bases aligning to TRBD1. The germline CDR1 and CDR2 sequences are MNHEY and SMNVEV (reference sequence). The CDR3 contains 14 residues. Unmatched junction bases numbered 4, after V lost 8 bases and J lost 1 base. The CDR3 loop reads CASGRTGGNTEAFF. CDR3 sequence (DNA): TGTGCCAGCGGCCGGACAGGGGGGAACACTGAAGCTTTCTTT.

This chain uses TRBV4-1 with TRBJ2-2, with a tentative D call TRBD1 (5 bases). In germline, CDR1 is MGHRA, CDR2 YSYEKL. V was trimmed by 2 bases and J by 1 base, leaving 5 bases between them. CDR3 length: 14 residues. The CDR3 DNA reads TGCGCCAGCAGCCAAACAGGGAACACCGGGGAGCTGTTTTTT. Translation: CASSQTGNTGELFF.

This rearrangement joins TRBV6-6 to TRBJ2-1; TRBD2 is a possible D gene (5 bases). The CDR3 totals 15 residues. CDR1 and CDR2 (germline): MNHNY, SVGAGI (reference sequence). With 5 bases removed from V and 5 bases from J, the gap between germline ends came to 16 bases. CDR3 nucleotides: TGTGCCAGCAGTCCCTCAGAGGGCCTTCACAATGAGCAGTTCTTC. Encoded protein: CASSPSEGLHNEQFF.

The sample holds a few counts of this clone. This chain links TRBV19 with TRBJ2-3, with D uncertain. Per the germline V gene, CDR1 is LNHDA and CDR2 is SQIVND (reference sequence). V was shortened by 1 base and J by 4 bases, with 12 bases between the two germline ends. This CDR3 is 15 amino acids long. CDR3 DNA sequence: TGTGCCAGTAGTATAGCAGGCAGGCCTGCAGATACGCAGTATTTT. Amino acid sequence: CASSIAGRPADTQYF.

This rearrangement joins TRBV14 to TRBJ2-3; TRBD1 agrees at 10 bases. This CDR3 is built from 16 residues. In germline, CDR1 is SGHDN, CDR2 FVKESK. V shed 6 bases and J 6 bases; nucleotides not matched to a gene: 12. The CDR3 loop is CASSRDRDRGSDTQYF. CDR3 in DNA: TGTGCCAGCAGTCGCGACCGGGACAGGGGCTCTGATACGCAGTATTTT.

V gene TRBV28 combines with J gene TRBJ1-6; unclear D gene. Germline V gene data show CDR1 as MDHEN and CDR2 as SYDVKM. This CDR3 comprises 16 residues. Trimming stripped 5 bases from V and 0 bases from J, with 11 bases between. The CDR3 nucleotides are TGTGCCAGCAGTCTCCACTTTAACTCCTATAATTCACCCCTCCACTTT. As protein: CASSLHFNSYNSPLHF.

CDR3 sequence: CASTKDRANSPLHF. The CDR3, as DNA: TGTGCCAGCACTAAGGACAGGGCCAATTCACCCCTCCACTTT. This chain connects TRBV28 to TRBJ1-6; 8 bases agree with TRBD1. The germline V gene has CDR1 MDHEN and CDR2 SYDVKM. CDR3 size: 14 residues. The ends lost 7 bases at V and 7 bases at J; junction bases unmatched: 6.

The chain carries TRBV5-6 and TRBJ1-5; tentatively, D is TRBD1 (5 bases). V was trimmed by 2 bases and J by 7 bases, leaving 10 bases between them. From germline, CDR1 is SGHDT and CDR2 YYEEEE. This CDR3 is built from 13 residues. For the CDR3, the DNA is TGTGCCAGCAGCTTCGGGGGAGGACAGCCCCAGCATTTT. It translates to CASSFGGGQPQHF.

This clone was recorded only once. The chain links TRBV3-1 (or the pseudogene TRBV3-2) to TRBJ2-7; D is undetermined. V was shortened by 0 bases and J by 1 base, with 4 bases between the two germline ends. There are 13 residues in the CDR3. Per germline, CDR1 LGHDT and CDR2 YNNKEL (reference sequence). CDR3 bases: TGTGCCAGCAGCCAAGAACAGTCCTACGAGCAGTACTTC. Its protein product is CASSQEQSYEQYF.

The chain couples TRBV6-1 to TRBJ2-5, with D possibly matching TRBD2 (5 bases). CDR3 length equals 13 residues. V lost 3 bases and J 0 bases, leaving 5 bases between the germline ends. The germline gives CDR1 MNHNS, CDR2 SASEGT. The DNA of the CDR3 is TGTGCCAGCAGTGAGGAGGACCAAGAGACCCAGTACTTC. As protein: CASSEEDQETQYF.

This clone has just a few counts. The rearrangement links TRBV2 to TRBJ2-7; no reliable D call. The V gene lost 5 bases and the J gene lost 6 bases, with 11 bases spanning the gap. The CDR3 spans 12 residues. The germline gives CDR1 SNHLY, CDR2 FYNNEI. This chain's CDR3 is CASSTIEVEQYF. The CDR3 DNA reads as TGTGCCAGCAGTACGATAGAAGTCGAGCAGTACTTC. The full variable domain, in which reference TRBV2 and TRBJ2-7 provide the parts outside the CDR3, is EPEVTQTPSHQVTQMGQEVILRCVPISNHLYFYWYRQILGQKVEFLVSFYNNEISEKSEIFDDQFSVERPDGSNFTLKIRSTKLEDSAMYFCASSTIEVEQYFGPGTRLTVT.

The chain uses TRBV21-1 and TRBJ2-3; the D segment call TRBD2 is taken from the table without a DNA check. TRBV21-1 is a pseudogene locus. CDR3 length: 20 amino acids. This CDR3 is CASSNDLSIRLASRTDTQYF. CDR3 nucleotides: TGTGCCAGCAGCAACGACTTGAGTATACGTCTGGCATCCCGCACAGATACGCAGTATTTT.

The V call is TRBV7-2, the J call TRBJ2-1, with D uncertain. Germline lookup yields CDR1 SGHTA and CDR2 FQGNSA. The CDR3 has 16 amino acids. The V and J ends lost 4 bases and 7 bases respectively, with 20 bases between them. CDR3 amino acids: CASSSPPIILENEQFF. DNA of the CDR3: TGTGCCAGCAGCTCGCCCCCTATTATCTTGGAGAATGAGCAGTTCTTC.

The chain links TRBV10-3 to TRBJ2-1, with 7 bases identical to TRBD1. The CDR3 has 14 amino acids. Germline CDR1 ENHRY, CDR2 SYGVKD. The trim removed 7 bases at V and 7 bases at J, leaving 10 bases unmatched. CDR3 sequence (DNA): TGTGCCATCACAACACCGGGACAGCGAAATGAGCAGTTCTTC. This codes for CAITTPGQRNEQFF.

The chain employs TRBV5-1 and TRBJ1-4; D gene uncertain. This CDR3 spans 14 amino acids. The germline CDR1 and CDR2 sequences are SGHRS and YFSETQ. Trimming removed 7 bases from V and 7 bases from J, with 17 bases in between. The CDR3 coding sequence is TGCGCCAGCGGTCCGGGGAATGTGGGTGAAAAACTGTTTTTT. Translating it yields CASGPGNVGEKLFF. The full variable domain, completed using reference TRBV5-1 and TRBJ1-4, is KAGVTQTPRYLIKTRGQQVTLSCSPISGHRSVSWYQQTPGQGLQFLFEYFSETQRNKGNFPGRFSGRQFSNSRSEMNVSTLELGDSALYLCASGPGNVGEKLFFGSGTQLSVL.